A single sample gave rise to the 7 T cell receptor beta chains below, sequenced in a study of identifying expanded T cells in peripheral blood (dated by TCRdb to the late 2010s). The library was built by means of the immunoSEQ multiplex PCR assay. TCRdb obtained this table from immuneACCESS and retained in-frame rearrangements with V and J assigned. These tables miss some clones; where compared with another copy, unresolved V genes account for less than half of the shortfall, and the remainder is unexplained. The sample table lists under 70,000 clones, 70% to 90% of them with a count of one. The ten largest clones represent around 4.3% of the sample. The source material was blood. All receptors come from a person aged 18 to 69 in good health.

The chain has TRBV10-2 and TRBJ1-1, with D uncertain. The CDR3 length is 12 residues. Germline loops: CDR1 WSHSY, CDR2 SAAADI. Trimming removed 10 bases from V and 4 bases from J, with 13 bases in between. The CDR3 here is CATSPGFTEAFF. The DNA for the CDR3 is TGCGCCACCTCACCGGGATTCACTGAAGCTTTCTTT.

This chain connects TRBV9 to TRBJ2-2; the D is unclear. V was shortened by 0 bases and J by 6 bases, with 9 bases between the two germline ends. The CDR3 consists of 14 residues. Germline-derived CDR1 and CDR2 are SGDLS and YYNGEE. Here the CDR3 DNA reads TGTGCCAGCAGCGTAGTAGGCGTGGCCGGGGAGCTGTTTTTT. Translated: CASSVVGVAGELFF.

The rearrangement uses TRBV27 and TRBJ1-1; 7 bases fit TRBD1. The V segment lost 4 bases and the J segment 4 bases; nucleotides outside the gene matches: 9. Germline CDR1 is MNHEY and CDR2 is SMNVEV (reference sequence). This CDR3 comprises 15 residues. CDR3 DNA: TGTGCCAGCAGTTCCCCCGGACAGGCGGGCACTGAAGCTTTCTTT. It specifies CASSSPGQAGTEAFF.

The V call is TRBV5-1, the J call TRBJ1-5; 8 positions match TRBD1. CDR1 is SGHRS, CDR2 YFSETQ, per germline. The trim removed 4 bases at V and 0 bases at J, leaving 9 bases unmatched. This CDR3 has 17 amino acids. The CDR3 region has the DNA TGCGCCAGCAGCAAATGGACAGGGTGGATTAGCAATCAGCCCCAGCATTTT. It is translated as CASSKWTGWISNQPQHF.

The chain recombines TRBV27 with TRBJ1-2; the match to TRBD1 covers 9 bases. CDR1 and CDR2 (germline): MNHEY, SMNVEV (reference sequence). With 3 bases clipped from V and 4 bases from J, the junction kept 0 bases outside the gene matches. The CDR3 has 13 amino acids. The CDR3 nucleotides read TGTGCCAGCAGTTTGACAGGGGGCTATGGCTACACCTTC. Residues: CASSLTGGYGYTF.

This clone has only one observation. CDR3 DNA sequence: TGTGCCAGCAGTCTTTCGGTCCTAGCCAAAAACATTCAGTACTTC. As protein: CASSLSVLAKNIQYF. This chain links TRBV28 with TRBJ2-4; D is uncertain. Germline V gene lookup returns CDR1 MDHEN and CDR2 SYDVKM. The CDR3 has 15 residues. Trimming pared 5 bases from V and 0 bases from J, leaving 11 bases between.

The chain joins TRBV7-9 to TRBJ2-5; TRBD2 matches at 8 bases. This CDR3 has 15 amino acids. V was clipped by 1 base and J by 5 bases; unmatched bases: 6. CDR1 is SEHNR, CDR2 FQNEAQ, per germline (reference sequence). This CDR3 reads CASSLEGLEAETQYF. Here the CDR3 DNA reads TGTGCCAGCAGCTTAGAGGGACTAGAGGCGGAGACCCAGTACTTC.